Included here is one T cell receptor beta chain sequence, with context. Its specificity is unknown. The sample belongs to a study of OX40 agonist ivuxolimab in advanced cancers. The length of the CDR3 is 18 residues. Germline V gene lookup returns CDR1 SGHTS and CDR2 YDEGEE. The ends lost 5 bases at V and 3 bases at J; junction bases unmatched: 12. The protocol was immunoSEQ multiplex PCR, while the TCRdb copy is restricted to in-frame clones and leaves out a portion. The table has about 73,000 clones, approximately 90% seen once. Findings and caveats of the study: Antigens targeted by the expanded peripheral T cells were not determined.

This material consisted of CD4+ or CD8+ T cells sorted from blood, taken in a trial of the OX40 agonist ivuxolimab. The origin of this receptor is an adult with an advanced solid tumor such as melanoma, head and neck, liver or kidney cancer. The chain uses TRBV5-8 and TRBJ2-2; 11 bases align to TRBD1. The CDR3 loop is CASRGILDRGPHTGELFF. The CDR3 nucleotides are TGTGCCAGCAGGGGAATCCTGGACAGGGGGCCCCACACCGGGGAGCTGTTTTTT. Combining the CDR3 with reference TRBV5-8 and TRBJ2-2 gives the whole variable domain EAGVTQSPTHLIKTRGQQATLRCSPISGHTSVYWYQQALGLGLQFLLWYDEGEERNRGNFPPRFSGRQFPNYSSELNVNALELEDSALYLCASRGILDRGPHTGELFFGEGSRLTVL.